The rows below give T cell receptor beta chains drawn from one sample of a study of blood T cells in healthy people across ages. MiXCR was run by TCRdb on the 5' RACE reads, yielding one entry per CDR3 protein. The sample shows about 680,000 distinct CDR3 sequences, around 45% of them seen only once. The sample consisted of blood. These receptors came from a woman in her sixties in good health. Both conserved end residues are part of each CDR3. The D gene is left open where the match is weak. A clone size is listed for some rows: how often the clone was seen (once, few, many), or a class if it is expanded.

D gene: TRBD2
V gene: TRBV20-1
clone size: NA
J gene: TRBJ2-1
CDR3 DNA: TGCAGTGCTCCTACTAGCGGGAGGGCCGGGAATGAGCAGTTCTTC
CDR3 protein: CSAPTSGRAGNEQFF

D gene: NA
V gene: TRBV27
clone size: NA
J gene: TRBJ2-4
CDR3 DNA: TGTGCCAGCAGTTTGGGGACGGGCCTAGCCAAAAACATTCAGTACTTC
CDR3 protein: CASSLGTGLAKNIQYF

D gene: NA
V gene: TRBV12-3/TRBV12-4
clone size: NA
J gene: TRBJ2-7
CDR3 DNA: TGTGCCAGCAGGTACTCTGGGGGCTACGAGCAGTACTTC
CDR3 protein: CASRYSGGYEQYF

D gene: TRBD1
V gene: TRBV7-3
clone size: NA
J gene: TRBJ1-2
CDR3 DNA: TGTGCCAGCAGCGCGGACAGGTTAAACTATGGCTACACCTTC
CDR3 protein: CASSADRLNYGYTF

D gene: NA
V gene: TRBV7-6
clone size: NA
J gene: TRBJ2-7
CDR3 DNA: TGTGCCAGCAGCTTAGCAGCGAGCTCCTACAATGAGCAGTACTTC
CDR3 protein: CASSLAASSYNEQYF

D gene: NA
V gene: TRBV20-1
clone size: many
J gene: TRBJ2-1
CDR3 DNA: TGCAGTGCTAAGCTTGCGGGCAGGGTCAATGAGCAGTTCTTC
CDR3 protein: CSAKLAGRVNEQFF

D gene: TRBD1
V gene: TRBV20-1
clone size: NA
J gene: TRBJ2-7
CDR3 DNA: TGCAGTGCTGAGGGGGGACAGGGGACCTACGAGCAGTACTTC
CDR3 protein: CSAEGGQGTYEQYF

D gene: TRBD1
V gene: TRBV29-1
clone size: few
J gene: TRBJ2-1
CDR3 DNA: TGCAGCGTTCCGACAGGGTTGGTTGAGCAGTTCTTC
CDR3 protein: CSVPTGLVEQFF

D gene: NA
V gene: TRBV6-4
clone size: once
J gene: TRBJ2-1
CDR3 DNA: TGTGCCAGCAGCGCCAGACTAGGGCCCAATGAGCAGTTCTTC
CDR3 protein: CASSARLGPNEQFF

D gene: NA
V gene: TRBV9
clone size: NA
J gene: TRBJ2-3
CDR3 DNA: TGTGCCAGCAGCCCGAGGGGGGGACAGGGCACAGATACGCAGTATTTT
CDR3 protein: CASSPRGGQGTDTQYF

D gene: NA
V gene: TRBV6-5
clone size: NA
J gene: TRBJ2-1
CDR3 DNA: TGTGCCAGCAGTTACTACGGGCCCACAGGATACAATGAGCAGTTCTTC
CDR3 protein: CASSYYGPTGYNEQFF

D gene: NA
V gene: TRBV30
clone size: NA
J gene: TRBJ1-4
CDR3 DNA: TGTGCCTGGAGAAATCCCGAGAAACTGTTTTTT
CDR3 protein: CAWRNPEKLFF

D gene: NA
V gene: TRBV12-3/TRBV12-4
clone size: few
J gene: TRBJ1-6
CDR3 DNA: TGTGCCAGCAGTTTATCGCGTAGCTATTCACCCCTCCACTTT
CDR3 protein: CASSLSRSYSPLHF

D gene: NA
V gene: TRBV9
clone size: NA
J gene: TRBJ2-1
CDR3 DNA: TGTGCCAGCAGCCCATCCGGGACGGTAAGCTACAATGAGCAGTTCTTC
CDR3 protein: CASSPSGTVSYNEQFF

D gene: TRBD2
V gene: TRBV20-1
clone size: once
J gene: TRBJ2-7
CDR3 DNA: TGCAGTGCTAGAGGCTTTAAGAGCGGGAGTAAGAACGAGCAGTACTTC
CDR3 protein: CSARGFKSGSKNEQYF

D gene: NA
V gene: TRBV5-1
clone size: NA
J gene: TRBJ2-5
CDR3 DNA: TGCGCCAGTGTCGAGTCCATTCGGGAGACCCAGTACTTC
CDR3 protein: CASVESIRETQYF

D gene: TRBD1
V gene: TRBV4-3
clone size: few
J gene: TRBJ2-7
CDR3 DNA: TGCGCCAGCAGCCAAGGGGACAGGCGCACCTACGAGCAGTACTTC
CDR3 protein: CASSQGDRRTYEQYF

D gene: TRBD2
V gene: TRBV4-3
clone size: few
J gene: TRBJ2-7
CDR3 DNA: TGCGCCAGCAGCCAACTAGCGGGAGGGCGGGATACCTACGAGCAGTACTTC
CDR3 protein: CASSQLAGGRDTYEQYF

D gene: NA
V gene: TRBV5-1
clone size: few
J gene: TRBJ2-3
CDR3 DNA: TGCGCCAGCAGCCCGTATCGGGGGGCTGACACAGATACGCAGTATTTT
CDR3 protein: CASSPYRGADTDTQYF

D gene: NA
V gene: TRBV6-6
clone size: NA
J gene: TRBJ1-1
CDR3 DNA: TGTGCCAGCGCCTCCCGACAAACTTTGAACACTGAAGCTTTCTTT
CDR3 protein: CASASRQTLNTEAFF

D gene: NA
V gene: TRBV6-5
clone size: few
J gene: TRBJ1-5
CDR3 DNA: TGTGCCAGCAGTTACTCCCGTGACAATCAGCCCCAGCATTTT
CDR3 protein: CASSYSRDNQPQHF

D gene: NA
V gene: TRBV27
clone size: few
J gene: TRBJ2-4
CDR3 DNA: TGTGCCAGCAGTTTATCCGGAACAGTCCAAACGGGTCAGTACTTC
CDR3 protein: CASSLSGTVQTGQYF

D gene: NA
V gene: TRBV3-1
clone size: NA
J gene: TRBJ2-2
CDR3 DNA: TGTGCCAGCAGCGAACGGACCTATAACGCCGGGGAGCTGTTTTTT
CDR3 protein: CASSERTYNAGELFF

D gene: NA
V gene: TRBV14
clone size: NA
J gene: TRBJ2-7
CDR3 DNA: TGTGCCGGCAGCCGCGGAGAAGCCTACGAGCAGTACTTC
CDR3 protein: CAGSRGEAYEQYF

D gene: NA
V gene: TRBV6-2/TRBV6-3
clone size: NA
J gene: TRBJ2-7
CDR3 DNA: TGTGCCAGCAGTTACTCGGCGTCATCCTACGAGCAGTACTTC
CDR3 protein: CASSYSASSYEQYF

D gene: TRBD2
V gene: TRBV3-1
clone size: NA
J gene: TRBJ2-2
CDR3 DNA: TGTGCCAGCAGCCCATTTAGCGGGAGCGCCGGGGAGCTGTTTTTT
CDR3 protein: CASSPFSGSAGELFF

D gene: NA
V gene: TRBV7-9
clone size: once
J gene: TRBJ2-7
CDR3 DNA: TGTGCCAGCAGCTTTAATCAAGGGTACGAGCAGTACTTC
CDR3 protein: CASSFNQGYEQYF

D gene: NA
V gene: TRBV28
clone size: NA
J gene: TRBJ2-5
CDR3 DNA: TGTGCCAGCAGTTCCGATGTAAACCTAGGGAGGGAGACCCAGTACTTC
CDR3 protein: CASSSDVNLGRETQYF

D gene: NA
V gene: TRBV29-1
clone size: NA
J gene: TRBJ2-7
CDR3 DNA: TGCAGCGTAGCCCCGGGATCCGCGGGCTACGAGCAGTACTTC
CDR3 protein: CSVAPGSAGYEQYF

D gene: NA
V gene: TRBV20-1
clone size: NA
J gene: TRBJ1-4
CDR3 DNA: TGCAGTGCTAGAGTGCCAGATCGAAAACTGTTTTTT
CDR3 protein: CSARVPDRKLFF

D gene: NA
V gene: TRBV7-2
clone size: NA
J gene: TRBJ1-5
CDR3 DNA: TGTGCCAGCAGCTCCTCCCCGGAGGGCAGTCAGCCCCAGCATTTT
CDR3 protein: CASSSSPEGSQPQHF

D gene: NA
V gene: TRBV6-1
clone size: NA
J gene: TRBJ1-2
CDR3 DNA: TGTGCCAGCAGTGTTCAAATGGGGGGCTACACCTTC
CDR3 protein: CASSVQMGGYTF

D gene: NA
V gene: TRBV27
clone size: NA
J gene: TRBJ2-2
CDR3 DNA: TGTGCCAGCAGTTCGGGAGTGGGGGAGCTGTTTTTT
CDR3 protein: CASSSGVGELFF

D gene: TRBD2
V gene: TRBV6-5
clone size: NA
J gene: TRBJ2-7
CDR3 DNA: TGTGCCAGCAGTTACTCGATCAGCGGGAGCTCCTACGAGCAGTACTTC
CDR3 protein: CASSYSISGSSYEQYF

D gene: TRBD2
V gene: TRBV12-5
clone size: NA
J gene: TRBJ2-2
CDR3 DNA: TGTGCTAGTGGTTTTACCGGACTAGCGGGAGGTCTCACCGGATTTAACACCGGGGAGCTGTTTTTT
CDR3 protein: CASGFTGLAGGLTGFNTGELFF

D gene: NA
V gene: TRBV6-6
clone size: NA
J gene: TRBJ1-2
CDR3 DNA: TGTGCCAGCAGGAGCACGCCCGTCTATGGCTACACCTTC
CDR3 protein: CASRSTPVYGYTF

D gene: NA
V gene: TRBV12-3/TRBV12-4
clone size: NA
J gene: TRBJ2-3
CDR3 DNA: TGTGCCAGCAGTCTCCAGGGGAGAAACACAGATACGCAGTATTTT
CDR3 protein: CASSLQGRNTDTQYF

D gene: NA
V gene: TRBV12-3/TRBV12-4
clone size: few
J gene: TRBJ2-2
CDR3 DNA: TGTGCCAGCAGTTTAGCCGGAGGGGCCGGGGAGCTGTTTTTT
CDR3 protein: CASSLAGGAGELFF

D gene: TRBD1
V gene: TRBV6-2/TRBV6-3
clone size: NA
J gene: TRBJ1-1
CDR3 DNA: TGTGCCAGCAGTCTCTACAGGGGGCCCCCGAACACTGAAGCTTTCTTT
CDR3 protein: CASSLYRGPPNTEAFF

D gene: TRBD2
V gene: TRBV4-3
clone size: NA
J gene: TRBJ2-5
CDR3 DNA: TGCGCCGGTAGCCCCGGGCTAGCGGATAACCAAGAGACCCAGTACTTC
CDR3 protein: CAGSPGLADNQETQYF

D gene: TRBD1
V gene: TRBV28
clone size: NA
J gene: TRBJ2-7
CDR3 DNA: TGTGCCAGCAGTCCACCGGGACAGTGGGGACGCGAGCAGTACTTC
CDR3 protein: CASSPPGQWGREQYF